The source of this T cell receptor beta chain is a study of blood T cell repertoires in COVID-19. At the level of the study: T cells, B-cell-depleted T cells, or PBMCs provided the cDNA or gDNA that served as material.

The participants were between roughly 18 and 89 years old and came from roughly 25 US areas. Cohorts were based on clinical histories the participants reported. The table came from immunoSEQ multiplex PCR; TCRdb's copy has only in-frame clones and leaves some out. The sample yields 300,000 to 400,000 clones, 75% to 90% seen once. Deletions cut 0 bases from V and 4 bases from J, with 13 bases between. Germline V CDR1 and CDR2: MGHRA, YSYEKL. The CDR3 loop spans 16 amino acids. The TCR was taken from a man in his thirties or forties who had recovered from COVID-19. Material for sequencing was PBMCs or T cells enriched from blood (not recorded which). The chain is built from TRBV4-1 and TRBJ2-1, with D perhaps TRBD2 (5 bases). CDR3 residues: CASSQDSLAMYNEQFF. CDR3 coding DNA: TGCGCCAGCAGCCAAGATAGCCTAGCAATGTACAATGAGCAGTTCTTC.